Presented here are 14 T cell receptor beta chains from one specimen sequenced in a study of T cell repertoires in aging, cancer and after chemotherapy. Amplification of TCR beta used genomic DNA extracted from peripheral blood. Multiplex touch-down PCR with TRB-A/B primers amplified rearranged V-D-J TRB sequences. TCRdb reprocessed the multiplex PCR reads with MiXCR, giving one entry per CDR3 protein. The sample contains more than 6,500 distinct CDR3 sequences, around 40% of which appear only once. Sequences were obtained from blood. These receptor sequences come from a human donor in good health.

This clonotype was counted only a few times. CDR3 residues: CASSFYSGNTIYF. The CDR3 coding sequence is TGTGCCAGCAGTTTCTACTCTGGAAACACCATATATTTT. The chain combines TRBV12-3 or TRBV12-4 with TRBJ1-3; D gene ambiguous. The CDR3 totals 13 residues. Trimming took 3 bases from V and 0 from J, leaving 3 bases between them.

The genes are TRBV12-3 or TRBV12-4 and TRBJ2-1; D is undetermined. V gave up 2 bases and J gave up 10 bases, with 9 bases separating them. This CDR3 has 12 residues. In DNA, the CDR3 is TGTGCCAGCAGTTTAATCCTTGCGGAGCAGTTCTTC. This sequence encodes CASSLILAEQFF.

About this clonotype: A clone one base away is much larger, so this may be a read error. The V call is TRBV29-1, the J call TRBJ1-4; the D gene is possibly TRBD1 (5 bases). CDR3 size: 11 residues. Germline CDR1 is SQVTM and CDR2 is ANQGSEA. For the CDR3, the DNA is TGCAGAGTGGGGGAAAATGAAAAACTGTTTTTT. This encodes CRVGENEKLFF. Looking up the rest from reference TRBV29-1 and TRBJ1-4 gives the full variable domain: SAVISQKPSRDICQRGTSLTIQCQVDSQVTMMFWYRQQPGQSLTLIATANQGSEATYESGFVIDKFPISRPNLTFSTLTVSNMSPEDSSIYLCRVGENEKLFFGSGTQLSVL.

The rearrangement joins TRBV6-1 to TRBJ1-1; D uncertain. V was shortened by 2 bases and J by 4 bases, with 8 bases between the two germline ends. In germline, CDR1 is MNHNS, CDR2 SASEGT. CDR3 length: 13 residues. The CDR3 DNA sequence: TGTGCCAGCAGTGAATTGGGAATCACTGAAGCTTTCTTT. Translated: CASSELGITEAFF.

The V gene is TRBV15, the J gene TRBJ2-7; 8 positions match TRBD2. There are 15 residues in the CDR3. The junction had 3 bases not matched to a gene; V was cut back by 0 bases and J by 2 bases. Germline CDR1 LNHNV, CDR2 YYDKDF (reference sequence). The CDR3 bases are TGTGCCACCAGCAGAGAGACGGGAGGGGCCTACGAGCAGTACTTC. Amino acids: CATSRETGGAYEQYF.

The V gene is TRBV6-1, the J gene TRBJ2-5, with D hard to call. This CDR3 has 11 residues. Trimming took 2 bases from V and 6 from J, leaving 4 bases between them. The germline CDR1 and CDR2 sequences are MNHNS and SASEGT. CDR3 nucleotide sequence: TGTGCCAGCAGTGAATTGAAGACCCAGTACTTC. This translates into CASSELKTQYF.

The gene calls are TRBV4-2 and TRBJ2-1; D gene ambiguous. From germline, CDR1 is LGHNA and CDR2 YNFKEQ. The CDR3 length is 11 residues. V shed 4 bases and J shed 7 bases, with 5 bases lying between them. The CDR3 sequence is CASSPNNEQFF. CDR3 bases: TGTGCCAGCAGCCCCAATAATGAGCAGTTCTTC.

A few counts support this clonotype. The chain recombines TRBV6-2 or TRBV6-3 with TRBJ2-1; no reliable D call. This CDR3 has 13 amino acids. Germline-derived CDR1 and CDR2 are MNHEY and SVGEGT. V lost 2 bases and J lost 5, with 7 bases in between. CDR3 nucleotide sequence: TGTGCCAGCAGTTACAGGGAACACAATGAGCAGTTCTTC. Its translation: CASSYREHNEQFF.

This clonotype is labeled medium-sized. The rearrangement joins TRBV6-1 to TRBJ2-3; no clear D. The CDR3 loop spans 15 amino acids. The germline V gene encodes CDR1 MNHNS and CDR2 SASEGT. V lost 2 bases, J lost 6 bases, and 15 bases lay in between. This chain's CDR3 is CASSENPPQRDTQYF. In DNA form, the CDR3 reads TGTGCCAGCAGTGAAAACCCCCCCCAACGGGATACGCAGTATTTT.

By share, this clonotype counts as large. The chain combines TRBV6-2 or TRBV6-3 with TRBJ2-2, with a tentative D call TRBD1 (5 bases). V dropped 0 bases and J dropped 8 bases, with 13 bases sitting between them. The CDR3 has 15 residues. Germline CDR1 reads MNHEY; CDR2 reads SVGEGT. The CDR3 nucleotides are TGTGCCAGCAGTTACTCTCAGGGTGACGTTGGGGAGCTGTTTTTT. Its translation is CASSYSQGDVGELFF.

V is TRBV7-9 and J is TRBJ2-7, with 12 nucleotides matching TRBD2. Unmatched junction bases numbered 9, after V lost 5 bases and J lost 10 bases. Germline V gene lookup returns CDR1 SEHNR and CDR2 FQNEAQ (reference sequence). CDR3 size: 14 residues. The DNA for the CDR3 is TGTGCCAGCAGCAAAGCCTTGACTAGCGGGAGACAGTACTTC. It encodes CASSKALTSGRQYF.

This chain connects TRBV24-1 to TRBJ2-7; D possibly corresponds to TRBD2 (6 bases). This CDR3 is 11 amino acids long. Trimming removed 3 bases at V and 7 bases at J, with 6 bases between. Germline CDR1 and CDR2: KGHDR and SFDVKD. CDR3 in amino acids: CATSDAGEQYF. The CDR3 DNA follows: TGTGCCACCAGTGATGCGGGGGAGCAGTACTTC.

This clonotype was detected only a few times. The CDR3 region has the DNA TGTGCCACCAGCAGCGCGACCGGGACGGTGAACACTGAAGCTTTCTTT. Translation gives CATSSATGTVNTEAFF. The chain carries TRBV15 and TRBJ1-1, with D possibly being TRBD1 (5 bases). The germline V gene encodes CDR1 LNHNV and CDR2 YYDKDF (reference sequence). The V end was cut by 3 bases, the J end by 0 bases, with 14 bases between. The CDR3 has 16 residues.

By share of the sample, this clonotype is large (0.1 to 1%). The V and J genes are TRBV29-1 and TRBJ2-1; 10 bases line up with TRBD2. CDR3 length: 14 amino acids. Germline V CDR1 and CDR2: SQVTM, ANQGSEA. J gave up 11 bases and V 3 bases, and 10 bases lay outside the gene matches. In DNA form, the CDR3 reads TGCAGCGTTGATCCTAGCGGGAGCCCCTCGCAGCAGTTCTTC. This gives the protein CSVDPSGSPSQQFF.